This T cell receptor beta chain was profiled in a study of T cells in Graves' hyperthyroidism and ophthalmopathy. RNA transcripts were the template for amplifying TCR beta CDR3 regions. The TCR CDR3 was amplified in a first-round RT-PCR using the HTBI primer set. TCRdb re-called the multiplex PCR reads with MiXCR, one entry per CDR3 protein. This sample has 400,000 to 500,000 distinct CDR3 sequences, with roughly 13% found just once. The CDR3 length is 14 residues. V lost 2 bases, J lost 9 bases, and 6 bases stayed unmatched. Germline V gene data show CDR1 as GTSNPN and CDR2 as SVGIG (reference sequence). As for this clonotype: A read error may be the cause here, since a much bigger clone is one base away.

This receptor was taken from a woman aged 18 to 35 with Graves' hyperthyroidism. The chain recombines TRBV30 with TRBJ1-6; 8 bases are shared with TRBD1. The material sequenced was blood. This CDR3 reads CAWSHGQGGSPLHF. The CDR3 DNA follows: TGTGCCTGGAGTCATGGACAGGGCGGTTCACCCCTCCACTTT.